The clone carrying this TCR beta chain occurred many times. What it binds is unknown. RNA transcripts yielded amplified TCR beta CDR3 regions. First-round RT-PCR with HTBI primers preceded a second-round multiplex PCR. One entry per CDR3 protein, called by TCRdb with MiXCR from the multiplex PCR reads. This table has hundreds of thousands of distinct CDR3 sequences, approximately 39% appearing once. The sample comes from a study of Graves' ophthalmopathy and Graves' hyperthyroidism. V was clipped by 6 bases and J by 4 bases; unmatched bases: 6. The CDR3 is 14 residues long. Germline values: CDR1 LNHNV, CDR2 YYDKDF (reference sequence). Certain patients were not enrolled. These were patients with other autoimmune diseases, uncontrolled infections, pregnancy or lactation. Points from the study as a whole: Between ophthalmopathy and stable hyperthyroidism, a 13-signature model drew a separation with about 85% sensitivity and approximately 79% specificity. Blood also harbored most expanded thyroid clonotypes above 0.001 frequency.

Sequencing was performed on peripheral blood. The TCR originated in an adult man with Graves' ophthalmopathy. The rearrangement links TRBV15 to TRBJ1-1; 9 bases are a match to TRBD1. The CDR3 region has the DNA TGTGCCACCAGAAGGACAGGGGCTGGCACTGAAGCTTTCTTT. The encoded protein is CATRRTGAGTEAFF.